These 15 T cell receptor beta chains were sequenced from one sample in a study of beta chain features in type 1 diabetes. Expressed TCRB transcripts got sequenced, as all isolated RNA was reverse transcribed. This table comes from immunoSEQ multiplex PCR, and its TCRdb copy is limited to in-frame clones, with some not included. The data contain around 320,000 clones, approximately 15% of them singletons. Material for sequencing was central memory CD4+ T cells from blood. These TCRs come from a man in his thirties or forties in good health.

CDR3 loop: CASSTSSGKFAGELFF. CDR3 DNA: TGTGCCAGCAGCACCTCTAGCGGGAAATTCGCCGGGGAGCTGTTTTTT. This chain uses TRBV5-4 with TRBJ2-2, with 9 bases lining up with TRBD2. V lost 4 bases, J lost 6 bases, and 10 bases stayed unmatched. Looked up from germline, CDR1 is SGHNT and CDR2 is YYREEE (reference sequence). There are 16 residues in the CDR3.

This clone was counted between two and nine times. V and J are TRBV18 and TRBJ2-1, with a possible D match to TRBD2 (6 bases). The CDR3 sequence is 15 residues long. The ends were cut back, 3 bases at V and 6 bases at J, with 15 bases in the middle. Germline values: CDR1 KGHSH, CDR2 LQKENI. CDR3 loop: CASSPHPDGGNEQFF. In DNA form, the CDR3 reads TGTGCCAGCTCACCTCATCCGGACGGGGGCAATGAGCAGTTCTTC.

The rearrangement links TRBV7-2 to TRBJ2-7; tentatively, D is TRBD2 (6 bases). The CDR3 runs to 14 residues. Germline CDR1 is SGHTA and CDR2 is FQGNSA. V was shortened by 5 bases and J by 3 bases, with 14 bases between the two germline ends. CDR3: CASSGGLRIYEQYF. CDR3 DNA: TGTGCCAGCAGCGGAGGGTTACGGATCTACGAGCAGTACTTC.

The chain recombines TRBV4-3 with TRBJ2-3, with no clear D. The CDR3 has 18 residues. V lost 1 base and J 0 bases, leaving 17 bases between the germline ends. The germline V gene encodes CDR1 LGHNA and CDR2 YSLEER. The CDR3 here is CASSQGRTRRVSTDTQYF. CDR3 nucleotides: TGCGCCAGCAGCCAAGGTCGGACCCGGAGAGTGAGCACAGATACGCAGTATTTT.

This clone occurred a few times. This rearrangement joins TRBV7-2 to TRBJ2-1; 10 bases fit TRBD1. Trimming took 5 bases from V and 6 from J; bases not matched to a gene: 7. This CDR3 has 15 residues. CDR1 is SGHTA and CDR2 is FQGNSA in the germline V gene. CDR3 bases: TGTGCCAGCAGCGACCGGGACAGGGGCCTCAATGAGCAGTTCTTC. Protein: CASSDRDRGLNEQFF.

This clone occurred a few times. The chain uses TRBV2 and TRBJ1-5; D gene unclear. The CDR3 covers 14 residues. V lost 4 bases to trimming and J lost 4 bases, with 11 bases between them. Germline CDR1 reads SNHLY; CDR2 reads FYNNEI. The DNA for the CDR3 is TGTGCCAGCAGTGGGGTGTCTGGAAATCAGCCCCAGCATTTT. Translating gives CASSGVSGNQPQHF.

The J gene is TRBJ1-5, the V gene TRBV10-3, with a tentative D call TRBD1 (5 bases). Germline V gene lookup returns CDR1 ENHRY and CDR2 SYGVKD. Trimming shortened V by 10 bases and J by 3 bases, and 13 bases separated the two germline ends. This CDR3 spans 13 amino acids. The CDR3 DNA sequence: TGTGCCAGCAGCGGGACGGCCAATCAGCCCCAGCATTTT. This codes for CASSGTANQPQHF.

This clone occurred a few times. The chain couples TRBV6-5 to TRBJ1-2; D remains unclear. The CDR3 runs to 12 residues. Trimming cost V 6 bases and J 0 bases, with 5 bases left between them. Germline V gives CDR1 MNHEY, CDR2 SVGAGI. The CDR3 reads CASRTTNYGYTF. In DNA, the CDR3 is TGTGCCAGCAGGACGACTAACTATGGCTACACCTTC.

V usage is TRBV11-3 and J usage is TRBJ2-1; tentatively, D is TRBD1 or TRBD2 (5 bases each). Germline assignment: CDR1 SGHNT and CDR2 YENEEA. The CDR3 has 15 residues. V gave up 0 bases and J gave up 4 bases, with 10 bases separating them. CDR3 sequence (DNA): TGTGCCAGCAGCTTAGACGGGGCCCAATACAATGAGCAGTTCTTC. This encodes CASSLDGAQYNEQFF.

This clone was seen a handful of times. The chain joins TRBV19 to TRBJ2-5; the match to TRBD1 covers 12 bases. The V segment lost 0 bases and the J segment 5 bases; nucleotides outside the gene matches: 4. CDR3 size: 16 residues. CDR1 is LNHDA and CDR2 is SQIVND in the germline V gene (reference sequence). CDR3 sequence (DNA): TGTGCCAGTAGTATAGAGGGACAGGGGGCTCGGGAGACCCAGTACTTC. Its translation: CASSIEGQGARETQYF.

V and J are TRBV10-3 and TRBJ2-1, with 9 bases matching TRBD2. The CDR3 is 15 amino acids. V dropped 2 bases and J dropped 4; count of bases not matched to a gene: 3. Germline CDR1 ENHRY, CDR2 SYGVKD. In DNA form, the CDR3 reads TGTGCCATCAGTGAGCCTAGCGGGGTATACAATGAGCAGTTCTTC. Protein product: CAISEPSGVYNEQFF.

This clone was seen many times. The rearrangement uses TRBV14 and TRBJ2-1; 8 bases line up with TRBD1. V dropped 4 bases and J dropped 5; count of bases not matched to a gene: 7. The CDR3 length is 15 residues. The V gene's germline CDR1 is SGHDN and CDR2 FVKESK. The CDR3, as DNA: TGTGCCAGCAGCCCGCGGACAGGGACAAACAATGAGCAGTTCTTC. Translated, it gives CASSPRTGTNNEQFF.

This clone was observed at least ten times. The sample carries other DNA sequences with the same CDR3. This chain uses TRBV7-8 with TRBJ2-1, with 8 positions matching TRBD2. Trimming removed 3 bases from V and 4 bases from J; junction bases left unmatched: 5. Germline V lookup: CDR1 SGHVS, CDR2 FQNEAQ. CDR3 length equals 15 residues. CDR3 nucleotides: TGTGCCAGCAGCTTCGGGGGGGGTATGTACAATGAGCAGTTCTTC. It codes for CASSFGGGMYNEQFF.

This clone was seen only a few times. J is TRBJ2-1 and V is TRBV4-3; either TRBD1 or TRBD2 may supply D (5 bases each). The CDR3 loop spans 14 amino acids. Trimming cost V 4 bases and J 9 bases, with 16 bases left between them. In germline, CDR1 is LGHNA, CDR2 YSLEER. In nucleotides, the CDR3 is TGCGCCAGCAGCCCGGCAGGGAGTGTGGGTGAGCAGTTCTTC. Its translation is CASSPAGSVGEQFF.

The sample holds a few counts of this clone. The CDR3 nucleotides read TGTGCCAGCAGCTTCCGCAATGAGCAGTTCTTC. It is translated as CASSFRNEQFF. V gene TRBV7-3 combines with J gene TRBJ2-1; D uncertain. The CDR3 covers 11 residues. Trimming took off 3 bases at V and 6 bases at J, with 3 bases between the two ends. Germline V gene data show CDR1 as SGHTA and CDR2 as FQGTGA.